The present entry profiles one TCR beta chain with its context. Its specificity is not known. A read error may explain this, as a much larger clone is one base away. The sample comes from a study of tumor-infiltrating lymphocytes in primary liver carcinoma. Study details: Patients were both men and women, whose ages ran from 30 to 69 years.

A primer matching the constant region was used to make TCR beta cDNA from 450 to 500 ng of total RNA. ARM-PCR was slightly modified, and three nested multiplex PCR rounds with it gave rise to the TCR beta libraries. Running roughly 10 cycles apiece, the first two PCR rounds relied on TRBV1-TRBV30 forward primers together with a C-beta reverse primer. One entry per CDR3 protein results from TCRdb running MiXCR on the multiplex PCR reads. The sample holds about 310,000 distinct CDR3 sequences, about 62% seen once. CDR1 MNHEY and CDR2 SVGEGT come from the germline V gene. With 8 bases removed from V and 9 bases from J, the gap between germline ends came to 14 bases. CDR3 size: 12 residues. Notes on the study in general: Bulk unsorted samples prevented comparison of CD4+ and CD8+ repertoires. Whereas tumor region pairs overlapped more, tumor-adjacent and tumor-blood pairs overlapped less.

Unsorted whole blood supplied the RNA, and germline DNA was extracted too. The authors collected four milliliters of peripheral blood before surgery. Sequencing used peripheral blood. The rearrangement uses TRBV6-2 or TRBV6-3 and TRBJ2-1, with D maybe TRBD1 (5 bases). The sequence was obtained from a man aged 35-49 years with primary liver carcinoma and hepatitis B virus infection. The CDR3 DNA follows: TGTGCCAGCGGTAAGGGGCTGCCTGAGCAGTTCTTC. Protein: CASGKGLPEQFF.